This TCR beta chain was profiled in a study of identical twins. Notes on the study in general: Among out-of-frame alpha sequences shared by twins, low generation probability occurred in excess.

With V trimmed by 3 bases and J by 2 bases, 12 bases remained unmatched. Germline V gene sequence: CDR1 DFQATT, CDR2 SNEGSKA (reference sequence). This CDR3 has 18 amino acids. TCRdb passed the 5' RACE reads through MiXCR, listing each CDR3 protein once. Of fewer than 550,000 distinct CDR3 sequences in the sample, 15% were seen once. A word on this clonotype: Its antigen remains unknown.

The sample also formed part of further work on yellow fever vaccine responses in identical twins.

The sample taken for sequencing was CD4+ T cells sorted from blood. The chain carries TRBV20-1 and TRBJ2-1; 11 bases are a match to TRBD2. This clonotype originated in a young woman in good health. The CDR3 sequence: CSASSPSGRWIPYNEQFF. In DNA, the CDR3 is TGCAGTGCTAGTTCGCCTAGCGGGAGGTGGATCCCCTACAATGAGCAGTTCTTC.